This T cell receptor beta chain was recorded in a study of T cell responses to AZD1222 COVID-19 vaccine. Study observations and caveats: Clonal diversity was possibly underestimated; the donors were predominantly white British and more often female. Unmutated variant regions are reportedly targeted by nearly half of spike-specific TCRs. Only five or six individuals given AZD1222 were seropositive at baseline.

This clone was recorded a few times. What it binds is unknown. Assay: immunoSEQ multiplex PCR; the TCRdb copy retains only in-frame clones and omits some. The sample holds approximately 150,000 clones; roughly 87% are singletons and the top ten take 5% to 6.5%. Trimming stripped 5 bases from V and 6 bases from J, with 14 bases between. CDR3 length equals 14 residues. Germline V gene sequence: CDR1 MNHEY, CDR2 SVGEGT. The chain recombines TRBV6-2 or TRBV6-3 with TRBJ1-5; D is perhaps TRBD1 (6 bases). The source is an adult who received the MenACWY meningococcal vaccine as a control. The material was peripheral blood, obtained 28 days after the second dose of the MenACWY control vaccine. The CDR3 region has the DNA TGTGCCAGCAGTCACGGACAGCCGAGTCAGCCCCAGCATTTT. It specifies CASSHGQPSQPQHF.